The sequence of this TCR beta chain was determined in a study of blood T cell repertoires in COVID-19. The wider study: Sites across the United States, Italy and Spain contributed samples from acute and convalescent COVID-19. T cells, B-cell-depleted T cells, or PBMCs provided the cDNA or gDNA that served as material.

Patients at the Seattle site were enrolled during active infection and followed longitudinally. Clones were sequenced by immunoSEQ multiplex PCR, and TCRdb holds only the in-frame ones, with some missing. The sample lists fewer than 45,000 clones, 80% to 85% occurring once. The receptor comes from a man between 60 and 70 years old with COVID-19, enrolled during active disease. Sequencing used peripheral blood.

The CDR3 DNA follows: TGTGCCAGCAGCCTACAGGGACCCATGAACACTGAAGCTTTCTTT. Encoded protein: CASSLQGPMNTEAFF. The chain joins TRBV11-2 to TRBJ1-1; D may be TRBD1 (6 bases). The germline V gene has CDR1 SGHAT and CDR2 FQNNGV. V was cut by 5 bases and J by 0 bases, with 13 bases left in between. The CDR3 is 15 residues long. Full variable domain (missing parts from reference TRBV11-2 and TRBJ1-1): EAGVAQSPRYKIIEKRQSVAFWCNPISGHATLYWYQQILGQGPKLLIQFQNNGVVDDSQLPKDRFSAERLKGVDSTLKIQPAKLEDSAVYLCASSLQGPMNTEAFFGQGTRLTVV.